This T cell receptor (beta chain) stems from a study of blood T cell repertoires in COVID-19 (dated by TCRdb to 2020 to 2021). Background for the entire study: Collaborator samples came from the United States, Italy and Spain and covered acute and convalescent phases of COVID-19. The samples were drawn from two sources: the first 160 participants of the ongoing ImmuneRACE study, and over 1,000 subjects contributed by 6 global collaborators. Deeply sampled blood TCRbeta repertoires from subjects exposed to, actively infected with, or recovered from COVID-19 were included in the dataset. The repertoires were released in a freely available public database intended as a resource for research on the immune response to SARS-CoV-2. The prospective study material was composed of cDNA or gDNA derived from T cells, B-cell-depleted T cells, or PBMCs. The sample metadata nearly always contained a de-identified subject ID, COVID-19 status, age in years and sex. HLA class I and class II types, where available, came from metadata supplied by the sample provider rather than from assay-based typing.

What the study reported, not specific to this receptor: The quantity of clinical and demographic metadata differed by source and by participant and was supplied without curation.

For this chain, trimming is 3 bases at the V end and 6 bases at the J end, and the number of junction bases without a gene match is 7. In the germline V gene (reference sequence), CDR1 corresponds to DFQATT and CDR2 to SNEGSKA. From cysteine to phenylalanine, the CDR3 is 14 amino acids long. CDR3 DNA is the only sequence kept; it has 42 bases, read in frame from the first base. In the prospective study, participants were about 18 to 100 years old, resided in about two dozen geographic areas of the United States, and were enrolled through a virtual design. In the prospective study, cohorts were assigned on the basis of participant-reported clinical history obtained from a screening survey and a study questionnaire. Recovered participants in ImmuneRACE Cohort 3 were defined by two consecutive negative NP/OP PCR tests, clearance by a healthcare professional, or resolution of symptoms. Mobile phlebotomists in the prospective study collected whole blood, serum and a nasopharyngeal or oropharyngeal swab from every participant. Prospective study participants could optionally give additional blood draws and questionnaires over a roughly 2-month period. Blood samples from the prospective study were shipped frozen or at room temperature prior to DNA extraction.

A word on this clone: The specificity of this receptor is unknown. No clone much larger than this one lies a single base away; base qualities are absent.

The immunoSEQ Assay, a bias-controlled multiplex PCR, was used to amplify TCRbeta CDR3 regions from genomic DNA. For the original study's pipeline: Nucleated cell counts per sample were estimated from amplification of reference gene primers within the assay. To quantify the absolute abundance of each unique TCRbeta CDR3 rearrangement, sequence reads were collapsed and filtered. Productive Simpson clonality was computed per sample as the square root of Simpson's diversity index over productive rearrangements. TCRdb stores this immuneACCESS table with in-frame sequences only. Part of the clones is absent; in the studies checked, under half of the shortfall reflects unresolved V genes, and no reason is known for the rest. The V and J calls and clone size are taken from that table; D and trimming were inferred from the DNA. A total of more than 400,000 clones appear in this sample, 90% of them only once. The leading ten clones occupy about 0.57% of the sample.

This sequence uses TRBV20-1 and TRBJ2-3; 9 junctional bases match TRBD2. Input material: PBMCs or T cells enriched from blood (not recorded which). This sequence was found in a young man who had recovered from COVID-19. The CDR3 has the sequence CSASYLAGPDTQYF. The sequence in DNA is TGCAGTGCTAGTTACCTAGCGGGGCCCGATACGCAGTATTTT.